The rows below give T cell receptor beta chains drawn from one sample of a study of early T cells in non-severe SARS-CoV-2 infection. TCRdb redid the calling of the 5' RACE reads with MiXCR, one entry per CDR3 protein. The sample carries over 45,000 distinct CDR3 sequences, more than 6.5% recorded once. The sample here was whole blood, taken at baseline. These receptors all stem from an adult who was a healthcare worker with PCR-confirmed SARS-CoV-2 infection or an uninfected control (not recorded which). The CDR3 runs from the conserved cysteine through the conserved F or W. The D gene is left open where the match is weak. Clone size is stated in some rows and not others, as once, few, many or a class when expanded.

TRBD2	TRBJ2-2	TRBV20-1	many	CSAPGNSGGWYTGELFF	TGCAGTGCTCCCGGAAATAGCGGGGGGTGGTACACCGGGGAGCTGTTTTTT
-	TRBJ1-2	TRBV20-1	few	CSARDPDRRAYGYTF	TGCAGTGCTAGAGATCCCGACAGGAGAGCCTATGGCTACACCTTC
-	TRBJ2-1	TRBV2	few	CASSQSLPGYNEQFF	TGTGCCAGCAGCCAAAGCCTTCCGGGCTACAATGAGCAGTTCTTC
TRBD2	TRBJ2-3	TRBV12-3/TRBV12-4	-	CASRPTSGFSTDTQYF	TGTGCCAGCAGACCGACTAGCGGATTCAGCACAGATACGCAGTATTTT
TRBD1	TRBJ1-1	TRBV6-2/TRBV6-3	-	CASSLGGSDTEAFF	TGTGCCAGCAGCTTAGGGGGCTCGGACACTGAAGCTTTCTTT
TRBD1	TRBJ2-7	TRBV28	-	CASSFQGVTYEQYF	TGTGCCAGCAGTTTCCAGGGGGTTACGTACGAGCAGTACTTC
-	TRBJ1-5	TRBV15	many	CATRLDSQNSNQPQHF	TGTGCCACCCGGCTTGACAGTCAGAATAGCAATCAGCCCCAGCATTTT
TRBD1	TRBJ2-7	TRBV5-1	few	CASQGVGDYEQYF	TGCGCCAGCCAGGGGGTTGGAGACTACGAGCAGTACTTC
-	TRBJ2-5	TRBV12-3/TRBV12-4	few	CASSPRGGKETQYF	TGTGCCAGCAGTCCCCGGGGTGGGAAAGAGACCCAGTACTTC
-	TRBJ1-6	TRBV5-6	many	CASSLGGNSPLHF	TGTGCCAGCAGCTTGGGAGGCAATTCACCCCTCCACTTT
-	TRBJ1-1	TRBV7-2	many	CASSFQGRGAFF	TGTGCCAGCAGCTTTCAGGGCAGGGGAGCTTTCTTT
-	TRBJ1-1	TRBV9	-	CASSGDTGFDTEAFF	TGTGCCAGCAGCGGAGACACAGGGTTTGACACTGAAGCTTTCTTT
-	TRBJ1-5	TRBV27	-	CASSSGPYSNQPQHF	TGTGCCAGCTCTTCCGGGCCATATAGCAATCAGCCCCAGCATTTT
-	TRBJ2-5	TRBV19	-	CASSIGAVEWETQYF	TGTGCCAGTAGTATAGGGGCGGTCGAATGGGAGACCCAGTACTTC
TRBD2	TRBJ2-7	TRBV20-1	-	CSASWRGKNEQYF	TGCAGTGCCTCGTGGCGGGGGAAAAACGAGCAGTACTTC
-	TRBJ2-7	TRBV7-2	many	CASSPARSLHEQYF	TGTGCCAGCAGCCCCGCCAGGAGCTTGCACGAGCAGTACTTC
-	TRBJ1-5	TRBV6-2/TRBV6-3	few	CASSQRLDRPNQPQHF	TGTGCCAGCAGTCAACGATTAGACAGACCCAATCAGCCCCAGCATTTT
-	TRBJ1-1	TRBV18	-	CASSPSQLEAFF	TGTGCCAGCTCACCGTCCCAGCTTGAAGCTTTCTTT
-	TRBJ2-7	TRBV9	many	CASNPGAGAPAYEQYF	TGTGCCAGCAACCCTGGGGCGGGGGCTCCGGCCTACGAGCAGTACTTC
-	TRBJ2-1	TRBV28	few	CASSSPFILNEQFF	TGTGCCAGCAGTTCCCCCTTTATCCTGAATGAGCAGTTCTTC
-	TRBJ2-1	TRBV4-2	many	CASMRPRGNEQFF	TGTGCCAGCATGCGCCCTCGCGGCAATGAGCAGTTCTTC
-	TRBJ2-1	TRBV7-6	many	CASSAQGSYNEQFF	TGTGCCAGCAGCGCACAGGGCTCCTACAATGAGCAGTTCTTC
-	TRBJ2-7	TRBV28	-	CASSSGREQYF	TGTGCCAGCAGTTCTGGTCGGGAGCAGTACTTC
TRBD2	TRBJ2-2	TRBV4-2	-	CASSHLAGGPNTGELFF	TGTGCCAGCAGCCACTTAGCGGGGGGGCCAAACACCGGGGAGCTGTTTTTT
-	TRBJ2-7	TRBV5-1	few	CASSLGTVPYEQYF	TGCGCCAGCAGCTTGGGGACTGTCCCCTACGAGCAGTACTTC
-	TRBJ2-2	TRBV11-3	many	CASSLRAPGELFF	TGTGCCAGCAGCTTACGAGCCCCCGGGGAGCTGTTTTTT
TRBD2	TRBJ2-3	TRBV7-2	few	CASSLDRSSGGARYF	TGTGCCAGCAGCTTAGATAGGTCTAGCGGGGGGGCCCGGTATTTT
-	TRBJ1-2	TRBV6-2/TRBV6-3	few	CASSYPSGHYGYTF	TGTGCCAGCAGTTACCCGTCGGGGCACTATGGCTACACCTTC
-	TRBJ1-5	TRBV28	few	CASSLRDMRQPQHF	TGTGCCAGCAGTTTACGAGACATGAGGCAGCCCCAGCATTTT
TRBD1	TRBJ2-7	TRBV11-3	-	CASSGGTGGYNEQYF	TGTGCCAGCAGCGGTGGGACAGGGGGCTACAACGAGCAGTACTTC
-	TRBJ2-1	TRBV4-3	many	CASSQGWGAYEQFF	TGCGCCAGCAGCCAAGGATGGGGGGCGTATGAGCAGTTCTTC
TRBD1	TRBJ1-4	TRBV6-5	-	CASSRQGVNEKLFF	TGTGCCAGCAGTCGACAGGGGGTGAATGAAAAACTGTTTTTT